This entry lists 5 T cell receptor beta chains sequenced from one sample in a study of blood T cell repertoires in COVID-19. Some clones are missing from TCRdb's copy, which holds only in-frame ones; the method was immunoSEQ multiplex PCR. The sample includes 250,000 to 300,000 clones, around nine tenths of them seen just once. Sequenced: peripheral blood. The source is an older woman with COVID-19, enrolled during active disease.

This chain connects TRBV13 to TRBJ2-7, with 11 bases identical to TRBD1. The CDR3 consists of 16 residues. Germline assignment: CDR1 PRHDT and CDR2 FYEKMQ (reference sequence). V was pared by 1 base and J by 5 bases, with 7 bases of the junction left unmatched. CDR3 amino acids: CASSLAGGQGVHEQYF. CDR3 coding DNA: TGTGCCAGCAGCTTAGCAGGGGGACAGGGGGTCCACGAGCAGTACTTC. The full variable domain, with the rest looked up from reference TRBV13 and TRBJ2-7, is AAGVIQSPRHLIKEKRETATLKCYPIPRHDTVYWYQQGPGQDPQFLISFYEKMQSDKGSIPDRFSAQQFSDYHSELNMSSLELGDSALYFCASSLAGGQGVHEQYFGPGTRLTVT.

The chain is built from TRBV7-8 and TRBJ2-7, with 8 bases lining up with TRBD2. The CDR3 is 13 amino acids. Trimming at V came to 5 bases and at J to 11 bases, leaving 11 bases not matched to a gene. Germline V gene lookup returns CDR1 SGHVS and CDR2 FQNEAQ. The CDR3 sequence is CASSREGVAGKYF. The CDR3 DNA reads TGTGCCAGCAGCCGCGAGGGGGTAGCGGGGAAGTACTTC. The whole variable domain, remainder taken from reference TRBV7-8 and TRBJ2-7, is GAGVSQSPRYKVAKRGQDVALRCDPISGHVSLFWYQQALGQGPEFLTYFQNEAQLDKSGLPSDRFFAERPEGSVSTLKIQRTQQEDSAVYLCASSREGVAGKYFGPGTRLTVT.

This chain's CDR3 is CASSSGTVNEQFF. In DNA, the CDR3 is TGTGCCAGCAGCTCCGGGACAGTCAATGAGCAGTTCTTC. The V and J genes are TRBV5-4 and TRBJ2-1, with 7 nucleotides matching TRBD1. The germline CDR1 and CDR2 sequences are SGHNT and YYREEE (reference sequence). With V trimmed by 3 bases and J by 6 bases, 3 bases remained unmatched. CDR3 length equals 13 residues.

V usage is TRBV18 and J usage is TRBJ1-6, with 7 nucleotides matching TRBD1. Per the germline V gene, CDR1 is KGHSH and CDR2 is LQKENI. CDR3 length: 15 residues. J lost 7 bases, V lost 1 base, and 4 bases had no gene match. The CDR3: CASSPQQGPNSPLHF. The CDR3 DNA follows: TGTGCCAGCTCACCACAACAGGGGCCCAATTCACCCCTCCACTTT.

J is TRBJ1-1 and V is TRBV27, with a weak D call TRBD1 (6 bases). CDR1 is MNHEY and CDR2 is SMNVEV in the germline V gene (reference sequence). CDR3 length equals 16 residues. Trimming left V 3 bases short and J 0 bases short, with 14 bases between. DNA for the CDR3: TGTGCCAGCAGTTTTGGGACAATAGGTCTGAACACTGAAGCTTTCTTT. It codes for CASSFGTIGLNTEAFF.